This T cell receptor (beta chain) was captured by sequencing in a study of Ad26.COV2.S vaccination and SARS-CoV-2 variants. Background on the study: Donor was assigned to the Ad26.COV2.S arm of trial COV1001. Intramuscular Ad26.COV2.S doses were given once or twice, 56 days apart.

Per the germline V gene, CDR1 is SNHLY and CDR2 is FYNNEI. This CDR3 is 14 amino acids long. V shed 4 bases and J shed 7 bases, with 13 bases lying between them. The table came from immunoSEQ multiplex PCR; TCRdb's copy has only in-frame clones and leaves some out. The sample shows roughly 500,000 clones, around 85% of them seen only once. The treatment: 15 to 20 received Ad26.COV2.S at low or high dose, single or two shots; a few received placebo; per-sample allocation not given. Collection of samples fell on day 63 after the first vaccine or placebo injection. Donor was an adult aged 18-55 years in Boston. The administered vaccine (an Ad26 vector) expressed Wuhan-strain SARS-CoV-2 spike.

The chain carries TRBV2 and TRBJ1-4, with D possibly matching TRBD1 (6 bases). The sequence derives from a person between 18 and 59 years old who received the Ad26.COV2.S COVID-19 vaccine or a placebo. Material: peripheral blood, obtained in a trial of Ad26.COV2.S vaccine versus placebo. CDR3 residues: CASSAQGLSEKLFF. In DNA form, the CDR3 reads TGTGCCAGCAGTGCACAGGGATTGAGTGAAAAACTGTTTTTT.